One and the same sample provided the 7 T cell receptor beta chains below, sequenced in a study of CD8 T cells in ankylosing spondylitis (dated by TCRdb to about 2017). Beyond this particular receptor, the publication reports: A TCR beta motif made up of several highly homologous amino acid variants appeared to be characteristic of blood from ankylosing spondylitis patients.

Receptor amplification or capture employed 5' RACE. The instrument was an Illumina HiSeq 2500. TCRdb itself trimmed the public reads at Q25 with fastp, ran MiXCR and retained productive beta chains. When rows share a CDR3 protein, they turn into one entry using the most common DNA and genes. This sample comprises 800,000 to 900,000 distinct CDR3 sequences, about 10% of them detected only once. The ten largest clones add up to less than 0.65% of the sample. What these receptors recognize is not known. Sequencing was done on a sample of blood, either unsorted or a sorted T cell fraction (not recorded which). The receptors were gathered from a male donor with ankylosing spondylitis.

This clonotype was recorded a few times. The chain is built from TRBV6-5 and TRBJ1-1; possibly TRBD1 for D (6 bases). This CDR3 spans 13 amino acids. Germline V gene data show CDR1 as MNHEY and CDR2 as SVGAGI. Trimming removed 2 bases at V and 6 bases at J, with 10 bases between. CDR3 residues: CASSYRGGAEAFF. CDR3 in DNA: TGTGCCAGCAGTTACAGAGGGGGGGCTGAAGCTTTCTTT.

The DNA for the CDR3 is TGTGCCAGCAGCCGTACCCCGGGCAATGAAAAACTGTTTTTT. This encodes CASSRTPGNEKLFF. The rearrangement links TRBV5-6 to TRBJ1-4, with no clear D. Germline loops: CDR1 SGHDT, CDR2 YYEEEE. V lost 4 bases and J lost 5, with 12 bases in between. The CDR3 contains 14 residues.

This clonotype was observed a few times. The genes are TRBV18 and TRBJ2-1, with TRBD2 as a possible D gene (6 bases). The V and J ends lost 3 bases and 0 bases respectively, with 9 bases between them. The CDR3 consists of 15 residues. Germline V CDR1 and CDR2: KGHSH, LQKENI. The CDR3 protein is CASSPASASYNEQFF. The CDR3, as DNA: TGTGCCAGCTCACCCGCTAGCGCCTCCTACAATGAGCAGTTCTTC. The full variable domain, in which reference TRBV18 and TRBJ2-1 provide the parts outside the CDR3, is NAGVMQNPRHLVRRRGQEARLRCSPMKGHSHVYWYRQLPEEGLKFMVYLQKENIIDESGMPKERFSAEFPKEGPSILRIQQVVRGDSAAYFCASSPASASYNEQFFGPGTRLTVL.

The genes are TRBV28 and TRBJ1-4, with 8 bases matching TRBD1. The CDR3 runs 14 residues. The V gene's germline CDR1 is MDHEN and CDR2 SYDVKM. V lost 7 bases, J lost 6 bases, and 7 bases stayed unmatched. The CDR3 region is CASNKDRVDEKLFF. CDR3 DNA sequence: TGTGCCAGCAACAAGGACAGGGTTGATGAAAAACTGTTTTTT.

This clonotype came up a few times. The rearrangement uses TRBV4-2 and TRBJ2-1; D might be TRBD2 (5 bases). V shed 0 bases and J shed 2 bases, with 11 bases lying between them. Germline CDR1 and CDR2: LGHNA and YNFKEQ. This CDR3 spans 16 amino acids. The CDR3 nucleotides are TGTGCCAGCAGCCAAGAAAGAGGGAGCGCCTACAATGAGCAGTTCTTC. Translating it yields CASSQERGSAYNEQFF.

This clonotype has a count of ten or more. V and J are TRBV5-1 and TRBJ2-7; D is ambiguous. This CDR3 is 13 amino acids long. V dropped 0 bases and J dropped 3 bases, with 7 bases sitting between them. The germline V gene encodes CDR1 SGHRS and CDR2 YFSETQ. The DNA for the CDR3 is TGCGCCAGCAGCTTGGCCACGGACTACGAGCAGTACTTC. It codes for CASSLATDYEQYF.

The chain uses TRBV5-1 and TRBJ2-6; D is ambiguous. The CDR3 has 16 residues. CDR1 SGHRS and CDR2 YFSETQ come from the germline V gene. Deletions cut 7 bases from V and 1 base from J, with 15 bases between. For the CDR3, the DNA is TGCGCCAGCTCCCCTGGGTGGACGTCTGGGGCCAACGTCCTGACTTTC. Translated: CASSPGWTSGANVLTF.